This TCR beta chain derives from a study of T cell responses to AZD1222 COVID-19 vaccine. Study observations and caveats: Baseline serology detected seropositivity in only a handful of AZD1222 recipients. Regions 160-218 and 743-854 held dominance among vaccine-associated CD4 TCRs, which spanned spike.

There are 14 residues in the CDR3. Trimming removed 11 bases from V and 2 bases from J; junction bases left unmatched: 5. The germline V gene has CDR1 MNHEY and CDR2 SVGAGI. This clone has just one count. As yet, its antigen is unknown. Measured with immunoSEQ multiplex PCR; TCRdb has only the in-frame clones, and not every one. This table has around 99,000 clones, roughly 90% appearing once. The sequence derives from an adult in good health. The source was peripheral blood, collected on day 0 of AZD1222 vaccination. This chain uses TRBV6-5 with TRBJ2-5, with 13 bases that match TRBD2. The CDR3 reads CAGTTSGRQETQYF. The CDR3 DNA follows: TGTGCCGGAACGACTAGCGGGAGGCAAGAGACCCAGTACTTC.